The 25 T cell receptor beta chains listed next were all sequenced from one sample in a study of long-term antiretroviral therapy in people with HIV (dated by TCRdb to 2021 to 2024). The immunoSEQ hsTCRB v3.0 assay was used at survey level resolution to sequence the TRB variable region. TCRdb took this table from immuneACCESS and kept in-frame rearrangements with V and J called. Such tables lack part of the clones; where checked against another copy, unresolved V genes explain under half of the gap, and the rest is unexplained. This sample comprises more than 11,000 clones, roughly 82% of them detected only once. Less than 9.5% of the sample goes to the ten largest clones. This specimen consisted of unsorted PBMCs, obtained 0.4 years after starting antiretroviral therapy. These receptors came from a man younger than 45 with HIV.

The chain carries TRBV7-2 and TRBJ2-1; 10 bases agree with TRBD2. This CDR3 has 16 residues. The V and J ends lost 2 bases and 6 bases, in that order; junction bases with no gene match: 7. CDR1 is SGHTA and CDR2 is FQGNSA in the germline V gene. The CDR3 protein is CASSLRAGGRGNEQFF. CDR3 nucleotide sequence: TGTGCCAGCAGCTTAAGAGCGGGGGGGCGGGGCAATGAGCAGTTCTTC.

The rearrangement links TRBV7-9 to TRBJ2-5; possibly TRBD1 for D (5 bases). This CDR3 has 15 residues. Germline V lookup: CDR1 SEHNR, CDR2 FQNEAQ (reference sequence). V was pared by 5 bases and J by 6 bases, with 19 bases between. CDR3 loop: CASSATAQGPQTQYF. The CDR3 nucleotides are TGTGCCAGCAGCGCCACGGCCCAGGGTCCACAGACCCAGTACTTC.

The chain has TRBV10-2 and TRBJ1-1; possibly TRBD1 for D (5 bases). The CDR3 runs 13 residues. CDR1 and CDR2 from the germline V gene are WSHSY and SAAADI. Trimming removed 5 bases at V and 5 bases at J, with 12 bases between. CDR3 region: CASSWDRPTEAFF. The CDR3 region has the DNA TGCGCCAGCAGTTGGGACCGCCCTACTGAAGCTTTCTTT.

The J gene is TRBJ1-2, the V gene TRBV7-2; 7 bases match TRBD1. V trimming: 5 bases; J trimming: 4 bases; junction bases outside the gene matches: 1. This CDR3 region has 12 residues. Germline CDR1 is SGHTA and CDR2 is FQGNSA. This CDR3 reads CASSRDSYGYTF. The DNA for the CDR3 is TGTGCCAGCAGCCGGGACAGCTATGGCTACACCTTC.

The chain combines TRBV7-2 with TRBJ2-7; 10 bases match TRBD1. V shed 5 bases and J 3 bases; nucleotides not matched to a gene: 7. Per germline, CDR1 SGHTA and CDR2 FQGNSA. This CDR3 is built from 15 residues. Here the CDR3 reads CASSRTTGGGYEQYF. CDR3 coding DNA: TGTGCCAGCAGCCGCACGACAGGGGGCGGCTACGAGCAGTACTTC.

This clone was recorded a few times. The chain combines TRBV2 with TRBJ2-7; D perhaps matches TRBD1 (5 bases). The germline V gene encodes CDR1 SNHLY and CDR2 FYNNEI. The CDR3 totals 15 residues. The V and J ends lost 6 bases and 1 base respectively, with 16 bases between them. The CDR3 sequence is CASSLGDRGSYEQYF. The CDR3 DNA is TGTGCCAGCAGCCTAGGGGATAGAGGATCCTACGAGCAGTACTTC. The complete variable domain, with remaining parts taken from reference TRBV2 and TRBJ2-7, reads EPEVTQTPSHQVTQMGQEVILRCVPISNHLYFYWYRQILGQKVEFLVSFYNNEISEKSEIFDDQFSVERPDGSNFTLKIRSTKLEDSAMYFCASSLGDRGSYEQYFGPGTRLTVT.

The genes are TRBV4-2 and TRBJ2-3; D is possibly TRBD1 (7 bases). V was shortened by 0 bases and J by 4 bases, with 14 bases between the two germline ends. The CDR3 loop spans 16 amino acids. CDR1 LGHNA and CDR2 YNFKEQ come from the germline V gene. In DNA, the CDR3 is TGTGCCAGCAGCCAAGATCGGAGGGGGCTGGCAGATACGCAGTATTTT. Its protein is CASSQDRRGLADTQYF.

The chain couples TRBV4-3 to TRBJ2-6; 14 bases agree with TRBD2. Germline V lookup: CDR1 LGHNA, CDR2 YSLEER. V trimming: 2 bases; J trimming: 0 bases; junction bases outside the gene matches: 3. CDR3 length: 19 residues. The CDR3 loop is CASSQSGLAGVSGANVLTF. The CDR3 nucleotides are TGCGCCAGCAGCCAATCGGGACTAGCGGGGGTCTCTGGGGCCAACGTCCTGACTTTC.

The V gene is TRBV10-3, the J gene TRBJ2-5; TRBD2 is a possible D gene (5 bases). V dropped 0 bases and J dropped 1 base, with 6 bases sitting between them. Germline V gives CDR1 ENHRY, CDR2 SYGVKD. The CDR3 is made up of 14 amino acids. This CDR3 reads CAISESLAQETQYF. The CDR3 coding sequence is TGTGCCATCAGTGAGTCGCTAGCCCAAGAGACCCAGTACTTC.

The chain links TRBV27 to TRBJ2-7; TRBD1 matches 7 bases. After removal of 4 bases from V and 5 bases from J, the junction contained 8 bases not matched to a gene. The CDR3 is 14 amino acids. Per the germline V gene, CDR1 is MNHEY and CDR2 is SMNVEV (reference sequence). CDR3 in DNA: TGTGCCAGCAGTTCCCCCCCACAGGGGAACGAGCAGTACTTC. Translating gives CASSSPPQGNEQYF.

Regarding this clone: This may come from a read error, since a much larger clone is one base off. This rearrangement joins TRBV7-9 to TRBJ2-2, with no clear D. Trimming took 5 bases from V and 6 from J, leaving 16 bases between them. The length of the CDR3 is 15 residues. The germline CDR1 and CDR2 sequences are SEHNR and FQNEAQ (reference sequence). The CDR3 spells CASSPESFLAGELFF. DNA of the CDR3: TGTGCCAGCAGCCCCGAGAGCTTTTTGGCCGGGGAGCTGTTTTTT. The full variable domain, its missing parts supplied by reference TRBV7-9 and TRBJ2-2, is DTGVSQNPRHKITKRGQNVTFRCDPISEHNRLYWYRQTLGQGPEFLTYFQNEAQLEKSRLLSDRFSAERPKGSFSTLEIQRTEQGDSAMYLCASSPESFLAGELFFGEGSRLTVL.

The chain joins TRBV6-1 to TRBJ1-5; 12 bases match TRBD1. From germline, CDR1 is MNHNS and CDR2 SASEGT. Losses at the gene ends were 8 bases for V and 6 bases for J; bases not matched to a gene: 5. CDR3 length equals 14 residues. The CDR3 loop is CASWGQGASQPQHF. The CDR3, as DNA: TGTGCCAGCTGGGGACAGGGGGCAAGTCAGCCCCAGCATTTT.

The chain combines TRBV4-1 with TRBJ2-5; 16 bases are a match to TRBD2. CDR3 length equals 18 residues. Germline V CDR1 and CDR2: MGHRA, YSYEKL. Trimming cost V 4 bases and J 5 bases; bases outside gene matches: 10. The CDR3 protein is CASSPSPGLAGGPETQYF. The CDR3 DNA sequence: TGCGCCAGCAGCCCCTCTCCGGGACTAGCGGGAGGGCCGGAGACCCAGTACTTC.

The chain links TRBV28 to TRBJ2-2; TRBD2 matches at 9 bases. V trimming: 6 bases; J trimming: 4 bases; junction bases outside the gene matches: 3. The germline V gene has CDR1 MDHEN and CDR2 SYDVKM. The CDR3 runs to 14 residues. The CDR3 DNA follows: TGTGCCAGCAGCGCGGGAGGGGGCACCGGGGAGCTGTTTTTT. Its protein product is CASSAGGGTGELFF.

The chain employs TRBV28 and TRBJ1-4, with a tentative D call TRBD1 (6 bases). CDR3 length: 15 residues. V lost 5 bases to trimming and J lost 5 bases, with 15 bases between them. Germline CDR1 reads MDHEN; CDR2 reads SYDVKM. The CDR3, as DNA: TGTGCCAGCAGTAATCACAGGGCAGGGAATGAAAAACTGTTTTTT. Protein sequence: CASSNHRAGNEKLFF.

J is TRBJ2-2 and V is TRBV15; TRBD1 matches 10 bases. The trim removed 1 base at V and 5 bases at J, leaving 1 base unmatched. CDR1 LNHNV and CDR2 YYDKDF come from the germline V gene (reference sequence). The CDR3 has 15 amino acids. The CDR3 nucleotides are TGTGCCACCAGCAGAGGACAGGGGGCTACCGGGGAGCTGTTTTTT. This encodes CATSRGQGATGELFF.

J is TRBJ2-7 and V is TRBV10-3; tentatively, D is TRBD2 (6 bases). This CDR3 comprises 13 residues. The V end was cut by 3 bases, the J end by 6 bases, with 12 bases between. Germline CDR1 is ENHRY and CDR2 is SYGVKD. CDR3 sequence (DNA): TGTGCCATCAGTGACCCGACTAGTTTCGAGCAGTACTTC. Translation: CAISDPTSFEQYF.

The chain uses TRBV7-9 and TRBJ1-2, with a possible D match to TRBD1 (6 bases). The germline CDR1 and CDR2 sequences are SEHNR and FQNEAQ (reference sequence). This CDR3 region has 14 residues. V was cut by 6 bases and J by 6 bases, with 17 bases left in between. The CDR3 protein is CASRGGGWENGYTF. The CDR3 bases are TGTGCCAGCAGAGGCGGGGGCTGGGAGAATGGCTACACCTTC.

This chain links TRBV7-3 with TRBJ2-3; 8 nucleotides line up with TRBD2. Germline lookup yields CDR1 SGHTA and CDR2 FQGTGA. V dropped 0 bases and J dropped 3; count of bases not matched to a gene: 2. The CDR3 spans 15 residues. CDR3 in amino acids: CASSLTSGETDTQYF. The CDR3 nucleotides read TGTGCCAGCAGCTTAACTAGCGGGGAAACAGATACGCAGTATTTT.

This clone has only one observation. The chain links TRBV7-5 to TRBJ1-4; the DNA was not used to check the table's D call, TRBD1. TRBV7-5 is a pseudogene segment. The CDR3 extends over 16 amino acids. The CDR3 nucleotides read TGTGTCAGAAGCTGGGGGACAGGAGAGACTAATGAAAAACTGTTTTTT. Translated, it gives CVRSWGTGETNEKLFF.

This sequence joins TRBV11-2 and TRBJ2-7; D not resolved. The V end was cut by 4 bases, the J end by 3 bases, with 19 bases between. The CDR3 is 16 amino acids. From germline, CDR1 is SGHAT and CDR2 FQNNGV. DNA for the CDR3: TGTGCCAGCAGCTCCGCCCTACTGAACGTTGACTACGAGCAGTACTTC. Translation gives CASSSALLNVDYEQYF.

The chain is built from TRBV5-6 and TRBJ2-7, with 12 bases matching TRBD1. The CDR3 contains 17 residues. CDR1 is SGHDT, CDR2 YYEEEE, per germline. J gave up 3 bases and V 2 bases, and 9 bases lay outside the gene matches. This CDR3 reads CASSLGTGGPNLYEQYF. CDR3 DNA: TGTGCCAGCAGCTTAGGGACAGGGGGCCCAAACCTCTACGAGCAGTACTTC.

The rearrangement joins TRBV5-4 to TRBJ2-2, with 8 bases that match TRBD1. After removal of 0 bases from V and 8 bases from J, the junction contained 9 bases not matched to a gene. Germline CDR1 SGHNT, CDR2 YYREEE (reference sequence). The CDR3 is made up of 16 amino acids. The CDR3 here is CASSLANDRGSGELFF. CDR3 in DNA: TGTGCCAGCAGCTTGGCCAACGACAGGGGATCGGGGGAGCTGTTTTTT. Filled out from reference TRBV5-4 and TRBJ2-2, the complete variable domain reads ETGVTQSPTHLIKTRGQQVTLRCSSQSGHNTVSWYQQALGQGPQFIFQYYREEENGRGNFPPRFSGLQFPNYSSELNVNALELDDSALYLCASSLANDRGSGELFFGEGSRLTVL.

This clone turned up a few times. The rearrangement links TRBV19 to TRBJ1-2; TRBD1 might be the D (5 bases). The CDR3 contains 16 residues. The V gene's germline CDR1 is LNHDA and CDR2 SQIVND (reference sequence). Trimming removed 5 bases at V and 3 bases at J, with 19 bases between. This CDR3 is CASSLPGTGADYGYTF. CDR3 nucleotides: TGTGCCAGTAGTCTGCCAGGGACGGGCGCTGACTATGGCTACACCTTC.

V usage is TRBV27 and J usage is TRBJ2-2; 7 bases map to TRBD2. The CDR3 length is 12 residues. Trimming cost V 8 bases and J 3 bases; bases outside gene matches: 0. Germline V gene lookup returns CDR1 MNHEY and CDR2 SMNVEV (reference sequence). The CDR3 is CASREDTGELFF. DNA for the CDR3: TGTGCCAGCCGGGAGGACACCGGGGAGCTGTTTTTT.